The rows below give T cell receptor beta chains drawn from one sample of a study of siplizumab effects on memory and regulatory T cells. The protocol was immunoSEQ multiplex PCR, while the TCRdb copy is restricted to in-frame clones and leaves out a portion. The table records more than 95,000 clones, approximately 94% of them present only once. The sequencing sample was made of non-Treg CD4+ T cells sorted from blood. These receptors were collected from a human donor in good health. CDR3s include the opening cysteine and the closing phenylalanine or tryptophan. D genes are given only for firm matches.

v_call,d_call,j_call,cdr3_aa,cdr3_nt
TRBV6-5,TRBD1,TRBJ1-5,CASRGQGNQPQHF,TGTGCCAGCAGGGGACAGGGGAATCAGCCCCAGCATTTT
TRBV11-1,NA,TRBJ1-1,CASSSSRIGTEAFF,TGTGCCAGCAGCTCGTCCAGGATTGGGACTGAAGCTTTCTTT
TRBV7-8,TRBD2,TRBJ2-1,CASSSRTSGRENEQFF,TGTGCCAGCAGCTCGAGGACTAGCGGGAGGGAGAATGAGCAGTTCTTC
TRBV5-1,NA,TRBJ2-1,CASSVRGNYNEQFF,TGCGCCAGCAGCGTCCGGGGGAACTACAATGAGCAGTTCTTC
TRBV6-1,TRBD2,TRBJ2-7,CASSEEDNSGLAGWRYEQYF,TGTGCCAGCAGTGAAGAAGACAATTCCGGACTAGCGGGTTGGAGGTACGAGCAGTACTTC
TRBV19,NA,TRBJ2-6,CASSPQGWLRAGANVLTF,TGTGCCAGTTCCCCTCAGGGGTGGCTTAGAGCTGGGGCCAACGTCCTGACTTTC
TRBV11-2,TRBD1,TRBJ1-2,CASSPRQGDGYTF,TGTGCCAGCAGCCCCCGACAGGGTGATGGCTACACCTTC
TRBV19,NA,TRBJ1-5,CASSMELKRQPQHF,TGTGCCAGTAGTATGGAACTTAAACGTCAGCCCCAGCATTTT
TRBV6-6,NA,TRBJ1-4,CASSYRNSNEKLFF,TGTGCCAGCAGTTACAGGAATTCCAATGAAAAACTGTTTTTT
TRBV27,NA,TRBJ1-6,CASSIGSYNSPLHF,TGTGCCAGCAGTATAGGCTCCTATAATTCACCCCTCCACTTT
TRBV2,NA,TRBJ2-4,CASSEGTRLAKNIQYF,TGTGCCAGCAGTGAGGGAACTAGACTAGCCAAAAACATTCAGTACTTC
TRBV30,NA,TRBJ2-3,CAWSVSDTQYF,TGTGCCTGGAGTGTTTCAGATACGCAGTATTTT
TRBV7-9,TRBD2,TRBJ2-2,CASHGGPAGKNTGELFF,TGTGCCAGCCACGGAGGACCAGCGGGGAAGAACACCGGGGAGCTGTTTTTT
TRBV18,TRBD1,TRBJ2-5,CASSQTTGGTETQYF,TGTGCCAGCTCACAGACGACAGGGGGCACAGAGACCCAGTACTTC
TRBV6-1,NA,TRBJ1-2,CASSDGGAYYGYTF,TGTGCCAGCAGTGATGGGGGCGCGTACTATGGCTACACCTTC
TRBV2,NA,TRBJ2-7,CASREGRSSSYEQYF,TGTGCCAGCAGGGAGGGACGTAGTAGTTCCTACGAGCAGTACTTC
TRBV6-5,NA,TRBJ2-1,CASSPERDEQFF,TGTGCCAGCTCGCCCGAACGGGATGAGCAGTTCTTC
TRBV5-1,NA,TRBJ1-5,CASSLGPGSQPQHF,TGCGCCAGCAGCTTGGGGCCAGGGAGTCAGCCCCAGCATTTT
TRBV4-1,NA,TRBJ1-4,CASSQGFGISGLGEKLFF,TGCGCCAGCAGCCAAGGCTTCGGTATTTCAGGGCTTGGCGAAAAACTGTTTTTT
TRBV10-2,NA,TRBJ2-1,CASTNSYNEQFF,TGCGCCAGCACCAACTCCTACAATGAGCAGTTCTTC